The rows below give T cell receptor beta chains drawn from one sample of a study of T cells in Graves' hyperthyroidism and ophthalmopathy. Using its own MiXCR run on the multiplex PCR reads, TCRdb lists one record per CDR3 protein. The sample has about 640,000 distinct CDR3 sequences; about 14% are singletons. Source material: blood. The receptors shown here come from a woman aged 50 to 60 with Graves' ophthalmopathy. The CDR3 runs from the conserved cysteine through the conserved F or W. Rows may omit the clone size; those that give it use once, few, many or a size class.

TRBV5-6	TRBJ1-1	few	CASSHRDTEAFF
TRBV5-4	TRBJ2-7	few	CASSLDRNLYEQYF
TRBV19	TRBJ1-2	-	CATQAGASWGYTF
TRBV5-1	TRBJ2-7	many	CASSFGAGEQYF
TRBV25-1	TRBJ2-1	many	CASGRDTRSYNEQFF
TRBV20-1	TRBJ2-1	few	CSAREVAVVGGQFF
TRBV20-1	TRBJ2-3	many	CSAVAGGTADTQYF
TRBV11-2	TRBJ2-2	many	CASKGQGRDTGELFF
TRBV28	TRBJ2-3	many	CASSTPGRSDTQYF
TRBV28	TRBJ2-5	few	CASSLQPRETQYF
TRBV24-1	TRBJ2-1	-	CATSDFGLSKNNEQFF
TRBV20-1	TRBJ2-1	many	CSARTGGKSTYEQFF
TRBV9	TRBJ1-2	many	CASSKRQAANYGYTF
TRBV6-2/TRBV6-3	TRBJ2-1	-	CASGRTGNINEQFF
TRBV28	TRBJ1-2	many	CASSLAGVGGYTF
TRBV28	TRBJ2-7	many	CASRTSGSSYEQYF
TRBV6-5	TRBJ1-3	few	CASSYSRGVGNTIYF
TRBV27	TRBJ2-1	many	CASSLSPAYNEQFF
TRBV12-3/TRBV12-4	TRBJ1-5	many	CASSLPGSWSNQPQHF
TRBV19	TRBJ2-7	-	CASISRLGTGRREQYF
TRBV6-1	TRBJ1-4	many	CASSLWDRSNEKLFF
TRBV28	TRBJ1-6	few	CASSLPGTGNSPLHF
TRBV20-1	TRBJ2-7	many	CSAREGLAGVYEQYF
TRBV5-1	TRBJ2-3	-	CASSPGLAGAGDTQYF
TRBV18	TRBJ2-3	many	CASSNRGTPDTQYF
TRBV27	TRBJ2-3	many	CASSLLGRPDTQYF
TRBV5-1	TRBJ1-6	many	CASSPGGPNSPLHF
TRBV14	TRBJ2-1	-	CASSPIRTLSYNEQFF
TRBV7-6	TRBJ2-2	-	CASRPASNTGELFF
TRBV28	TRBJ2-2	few	CASKRTSGMGGELFF
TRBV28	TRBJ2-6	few	CASSSTGTSVSGANVLTF
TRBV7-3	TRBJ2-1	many	CASSSSKGDEQFF
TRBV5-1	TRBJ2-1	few	CASSTGLAGGMGAYNEQFF
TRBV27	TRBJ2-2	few	CASSPSTNTGELFF
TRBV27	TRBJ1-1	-	CVSSRTGAEAFF
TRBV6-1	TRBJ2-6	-	CASSNRGVGANVLTF
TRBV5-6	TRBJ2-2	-	CASSFGLAPGLSTGELFF
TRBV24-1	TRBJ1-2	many	CATSDPKDQGTSGNYGYTF
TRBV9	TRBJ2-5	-	CASTAFEGGFQETQYF
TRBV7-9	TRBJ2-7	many	CAGAGLAGLGSYEQYF
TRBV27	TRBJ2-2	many	CASGVVPRRRPPGELFF
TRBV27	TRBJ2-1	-	CASSHEATSGALGFF
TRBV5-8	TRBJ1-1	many	CASSHRVNTEAFF
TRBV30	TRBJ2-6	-	CAWSKIKGAPGANVLTF
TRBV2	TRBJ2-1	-	CASGSHNEQFF
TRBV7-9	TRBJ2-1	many	CASSLGGGVGEQFF
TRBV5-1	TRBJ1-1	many	CASSQQGANTEAFF
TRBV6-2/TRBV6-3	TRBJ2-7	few	CASRPSSGRASEQYF
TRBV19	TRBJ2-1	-	CATQTSGILNEQFF
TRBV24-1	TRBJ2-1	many	CATSDTGTRRSEQFF
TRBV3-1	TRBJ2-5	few	CASSQFSGEETQYF
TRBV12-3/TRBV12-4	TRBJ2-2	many	CASSPTTNTGELFF
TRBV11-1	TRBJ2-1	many	CASSLESGSYEQFF
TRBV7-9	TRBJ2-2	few	CASSENSMTGELFF